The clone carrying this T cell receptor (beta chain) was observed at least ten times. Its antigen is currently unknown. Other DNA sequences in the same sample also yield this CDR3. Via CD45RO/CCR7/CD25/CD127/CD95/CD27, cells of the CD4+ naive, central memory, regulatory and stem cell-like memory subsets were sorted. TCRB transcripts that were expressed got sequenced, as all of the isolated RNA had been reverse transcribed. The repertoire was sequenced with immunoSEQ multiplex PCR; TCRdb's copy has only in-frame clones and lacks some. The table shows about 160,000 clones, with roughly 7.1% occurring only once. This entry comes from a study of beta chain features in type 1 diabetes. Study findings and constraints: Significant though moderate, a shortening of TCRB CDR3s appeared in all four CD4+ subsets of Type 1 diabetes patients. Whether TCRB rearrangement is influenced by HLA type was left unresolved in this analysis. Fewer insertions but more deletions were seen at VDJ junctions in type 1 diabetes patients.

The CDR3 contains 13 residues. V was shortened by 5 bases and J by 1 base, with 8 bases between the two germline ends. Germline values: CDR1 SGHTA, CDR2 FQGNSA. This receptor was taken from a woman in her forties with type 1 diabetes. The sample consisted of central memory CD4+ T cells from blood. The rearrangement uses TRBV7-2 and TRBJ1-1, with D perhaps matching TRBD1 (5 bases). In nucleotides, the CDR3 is TGTGCCAGCAGCCTTGGACAGAACACTGAAGCTTTCTTT. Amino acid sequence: CASSLGQNTEAFF.